This record concerns one T cell receptor beta chain sequence. Its antigen is undetermined. A roughly 220 ng quantity of DNA, about 30,000 T cell genomes, went into the sorted-subset replicate PCRs. Using immunoSEQ multiplex PCR, the repertoire was profiled, and TCRdb retains in-frame clones only, with some absent. Of 2 million to 3 million clones listed, over 85% are singletons. This CDR3 is 15 amino acids long. The V gene lost 4 bases and the J gene lost 0 bases, with 11 bases spanning the gap. Germline-derived CDR1 and CDR2 are SGHRS and YFSETQ. The sample belongs to a study of shared clonotypes between healthy human individuals. Broader study findings: Memory subsets generally showed lower estimated richness than naive subsets. For naive CD4 cells, roughly 4.8% of clonotypes were shared across a few donors.

The genes are TRBV5-1 and TRBJ2-1, with D possibly matching TRBD2 (5 bases). Specimen: naive CD4+ T cells from PBMCs. As for subset: CD45RA+ positively selected. The source of this sequence is a man between 18 and 29 years old in good health. Some clones in this sample may be carry-over from other donors' samples. The CDR3, as DNA: TGCGCCAGCAGCACGGACTTGGACTCCTACAATGAGCAGTTCTTC. As protein: CASSTDLDSYNEQFF.